The T cell receptor beta chain described here comes from a study of beta chain features in type 1 diabetes. General observations from the study: Within each of all four CD4+ subsets, Type 1 diabetes patients had TCRB CDR3s that were moderately but significantly shorter.

This clone has a handful of counts. Its antigen is unknown. The length of the CDR3 is 16 residues. V was pared by 2 bases and J by 0 bases, with 11 bases between. Germline assignment: CDR1 SNHLY and CDR2 FYNNEI. The whole isolated RNA underwent reverse transcription, so sequencing captured expressed TCRB transcripts. The repertoire was sequenced with immunoSEQ multiplex PCR; TCRdb's copy has only in-frame clones and lacks some. The profile shows under 150,000 clones, 17% of them singletons. Input material: central memory CD4+ T cells from blood. This chain connects TRBV2 to TRBJ2-1; either TRBD1 or TRBD2 may supply D (6 bases each). The receptor's source is a young man with type 1 diabetes. The CDR3 here is CASSERGASSYNEQFF. For the CDR3, the DNA is TGTGCCAGCAGTGAAAGGGGGGCGAGCTCCTACAATGAGCAGTTCTTC.